This T cell receptor (beta chain) was documented in a study of T cell responses to AZD1222 COVID-19 vaccine. Per germline, CDR1 MNHEY and CDR2 SVGAGI. This CDR3 has 14 amino acids. V was clipped by 2 bases and J by 3 bases; unmatched bases: 1. Note on this clone: What it recognizes is unknown.

Second-dose intervals near 4 or 12 weeks were combined. Points from the study as a whole: Two AZD1222 administrations were followed by greater Spike-specific TCR breadth and depth. Sampled repertoires all dated from after the peak T cell response.

The protocol was immunoSEQ multiplex PCR, while the TCRdb copy is restricted to in-frame clones and leaves out a portion. The sample consists of roughly 120,000 clones, 75% to 90% of them appearing once. The clonotype originates from an adult who received the AZD1222 COVID-19 vaccine. Specimen: peripheral blood, collected 28 days after the second AZD1222 dose. The chain uses TRBV6-5 and TRBJ2-3; 8 bases are shared with TRBD1. In DNA form, the CDR3 reads TGTGCCAGCAGTTACGGACAGGGTACAGATACGCAGTATTTT. Its translation: CASSYGQGTDTQYF.